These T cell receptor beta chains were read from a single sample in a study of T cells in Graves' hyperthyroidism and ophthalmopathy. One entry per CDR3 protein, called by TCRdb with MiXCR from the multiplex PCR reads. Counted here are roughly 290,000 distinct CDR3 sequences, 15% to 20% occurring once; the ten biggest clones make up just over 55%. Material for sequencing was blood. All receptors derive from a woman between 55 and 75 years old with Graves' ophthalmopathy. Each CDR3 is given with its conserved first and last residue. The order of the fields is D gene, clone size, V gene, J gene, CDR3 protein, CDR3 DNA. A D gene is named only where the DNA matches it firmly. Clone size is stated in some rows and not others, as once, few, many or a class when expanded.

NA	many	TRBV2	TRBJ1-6	CASTQGRGYNSPLHF	TGTGCCAGCACCCAAGGGAGGGGGTACAATTCACCCCTCCACTTT
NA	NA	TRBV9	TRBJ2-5	CASTTGGQETQYF	TGTGCCAGCACCACTGGGGGCCAAGAGACCCAGTACTTC
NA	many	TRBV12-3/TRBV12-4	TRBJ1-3	CASSLNSGNTIYF	TGTGCCAGCAGTCTGAACTCTGGAAACACCATATATTTT
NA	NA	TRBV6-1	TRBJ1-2	CASRATGGNYGYTF	TGTGCCAGCAGGGCCACGGGGGGGAACTATGGCTACACCTTC
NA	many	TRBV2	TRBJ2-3	CASGSENTDTQYF	TGTGCCAGCGGGAGCGAAAACACAGATACGCAGTATTTT
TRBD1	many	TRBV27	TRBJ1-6	CASSLYDRANSPLHF	TGTGCCAGCAGTTTATATGACAGGGCGAATTCACCCCTCCACTTT
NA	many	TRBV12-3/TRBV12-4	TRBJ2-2	CASSANRGGTGELFF	TGTGCCAGCAGTGCCAACAGGGGGGGGACCGGGGAGCTGTTTTTT
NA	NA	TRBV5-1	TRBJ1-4	CASSFTGSATNEKLFF	TGCGCCAGCAGCTTTACAGGATCCGCAACTAATGAAAAACTGTTTTTT
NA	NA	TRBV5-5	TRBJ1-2	CASSLVVGAINYGYTF	TGTGCCAGCAGCTTGGTTGTCGGGGCGATTAACTATGGCTACACCTTC
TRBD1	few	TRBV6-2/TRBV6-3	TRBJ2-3	CASSYVTGQGGSTDTQYF	TGTGCCAGCAGTTACGTGACGGGACAGGGGGGTAGCACAGATACGCAGTATTTT
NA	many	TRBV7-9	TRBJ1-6	CASRTTGYSPLHF	TGTGCCAGCAGAACTACCGGGTATTCACCCCTCCACTTT
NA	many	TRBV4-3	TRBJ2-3	CASSQDVADTQYF	TGCGCCAGCAGCCAAGATGTGGCAGATACGCAGTATTTT
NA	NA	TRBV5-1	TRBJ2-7	CASSSSNEQYF	TGCGCCAGCAGCTCTTCTAACGAGCAGTACTTC
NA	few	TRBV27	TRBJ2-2	CASTSPGRVGGELFF	TGTGCCAGCACCTCCCCGGGAAGGGTTGGCGGGGAGCTGTTTTTT
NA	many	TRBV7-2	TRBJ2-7	CASSSNPGAYEQYF	TGTGCCAGCAGCTCTAATCCAGGGGCCTACGAGCAGTACTTC
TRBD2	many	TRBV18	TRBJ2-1	CASSPPNLAGGHNEQFF	TGTGCCAGCTCACCCCCGAATCTAGCGGGGGGGCACAATGAGCAGTTCTTC
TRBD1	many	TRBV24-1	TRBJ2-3	CATSDAGQGGADTQYF	TGTGCCACCAGTGACGCGGGACAGGGGGGCGCAGATACGCAGTATTTT
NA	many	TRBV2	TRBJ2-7	CAITTAYEQYF	TGTGCCATCACGACAGCCTACGAGCAGTACTTC
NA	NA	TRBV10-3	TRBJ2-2	CAIMGQGGTGELFF	TGTGCCATCATGGGTCAGGGTGGAACCGGGGAGCTGTTTTTT
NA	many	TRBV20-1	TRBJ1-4	CSAKKHGDEKLFF	TGCAGTGCCAAGAAACACGGAGATGAAAAACTGTTTTTT
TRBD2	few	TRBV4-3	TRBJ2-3	CASSQHAASGASTDTQYF	TGCGCCAGCAGCCAACACGCAGCTAGCGGAGCCAGCACAGATACGCAGTATTTT
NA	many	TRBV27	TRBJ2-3	CASSGDTQYF	TGTGCCAGCAGTGGGGATACGCAGTATTTT